The 15 T cell receptor beta chains presented below share a single source sample, sequenced in a study of cytomegalovirus exposure and HLA in healthy donors. Both 60 Vbeta primers and 13 Jbeta primers went into the PCR. Profiling relied on immunoSEQ multiplex PCR, and the TCRdb table lists in-frame clones only, not all of them. The table records 150,000 to 200,000 clones, roughly 80% of them present only once. The sample comprised PBMCs. Receptors originate from a woman between 35 and 50 years old in good health and CMV-seropositive.

This chain uses TRBV28 with TRBJ2-7; 8 positions agree with TRBD1. This CDR3 is built from 15 residues. V lost 6 bases and J lost 1; bases outside the gene matches: 8. Germline-derived CDR1 and CDR2 are MDHEN and SYDVKM. The CDR3 sequence: CASRERGDRSYEQYF. CDR3 DNA: TGTGCCAGCAGGGAGAGGGGGGACAGGTCCTACGAGCAGTACTTC.

This chain uses TRBV19 with TRBJ2-2, with 8 bases fitting TRBD1. This CDR3 is built from 17 residues. Losses at the gene ends were 4 bases for V and 7 bases for J; bases not matched to a gene: 14. Germline V lookup: CDR1 LNHDA, CDR2 SQIVND (reference sequence). Written as DNA, the CDR3 is TGTGCCAGTAGTACCCTTTTTCAGACAGGGGCTGACGGGGAGCTGTTTTTT. Translated: CASSTLFQTGADGELFF.

With regard to this clone: A much larger clone is a single base away; this may be a read error. The chain joins TRBV7-2 to TRBJ2-3; 12 bases match TRBD2. V dropped 5 bases and J dropped 5; count of bases not matched to a gene: 2. Germline V gene lookup returns CDR1 SGHTA and CDR2 FQGNSA. The length of the CDR3 is 14 residues. This CDR3 is CASSPGLAGDTQYF. CDR3 bases: TGTGCCAGCAGCCCGGGACTAGCGGGAGATACGCAGTATTTT.

The chain uses TRBV4-2 and TRBJ1-4, with D perhaps matching TRBD1 (6 bases). CDR1 and CDR2 from the germline V gene are LGHNA and YNFKEQ. The CDR3 spans 17 residues. The V end was cut by 0 bases, the J end by 0 bases, with 11 bases between. CDR3: CASSQEDRPATNEKLFF. The CDR3 bases are TGTGCCAGCAGCCAAGAAGACAGGCCAGCAACTAATGAAAAACTGTTTTTT.

The gene calls are TRBV6-5 and TRBJ1-6; D is unclear. Germline V gene data show CDR1 as MNHEY and CDR2 as SVGAGI. This CDR3 contains 13 residues. The V gene lost 6 bases and the J gene lost 4 bases, with 7 bases spanning the gap. The CDR3 region has the DNA TGTGCCAGCAGATCTCTATATAATTCACCCCTCCACTTT. Protein: CASRSLYNSPLHF.

The chain carries TRBV28 and TRBJ2-7; D is perhaps TRBD2 (5 bases). Germline CDR1 and CDR2: MDHEN and SYDVKM. The CDR3 has 14 amino acids. Trimming removed 5 bases at V and 0 bases at J, with 11 bases between. Here the CDR3 DNA reads TGTGCCAGCAGTCCCCGGACTGGCTCCTACGAGCAGTACTTC. Translating it yields CASSPRTGSYEQYF.

For the CDR3, the DNA is TGTGCCAGCAGTAGACTACCAGGTGGCTACACCTTC. Amino acids: CASSRLPGGYTF. The V and J genes are TRBV28 and TRBJ1-2, with D hard to call. V lost 5 bases to trimming and J lost 7 bases, with 11 bases between them. The germline CDR1 and CDR2 sequences are MDHEN and SYDVKM. The CDR3 totals 12 residues.

The genes are TRBV15 and TRBJ2-4, with D tentatively TRBD1 (6 bases). From germline, CDR1 is LNHNV and CDR2 YYDKDF (reference sequence). The CDR3 runs 16 residues. Between the trimmed V and J ends, which lost 1 base and 0 bases, there was a span of 10 bases. The CDR3 sequence is CATSRGTDLAKNIQYF. The CDR3 DNA sequence: TGTGCCACCAGCAGAGGGACAGATCTAGCCAAAAACATTCAGTACTTC.

Written as DNA, the CDR3 is TGTGCCAGCAGCTTTGCTAGACAGGAAGCTTTCTTT. Protein sequence: CASSFARQEAFF. The chain combines TRBV5-8 with TRBJ1-1, with D tentatively TRBD1 (5 bases). This CDR3 region has 12 residues. Germline V gene sequence: CDR1 SGHTS, CDR2 YDEGEE. The V and J ends lost 2 bases and 8 bases respectively, with 10 bases between them.

The J gene is TRBJ2-5, the V gene TRBV30; D is uncertain. Germline CDR1 GTSNPN, CDR2 SVGIG (reference sequence). The CDR3 loop spans 13 amino acids. The V end lost 0 bases, the J end lost 1 base, and 6 bases lay between the germline ends. The CDR3 bases are TGTGCCTGGAGTGTAAGACTCCAAGAGACCCAGTACTTC. Its translation is CAWSVRLQETQYF.

A single count supports this clone. The chain has TRBV7-8 and TRBJ2-7; no reliable D call. This CDR3 comprises 12 residues. Per the germline V gene, CDR1 is SGHVS and CDR2 is FQNEAQ. V lost 0 bases to trimming and J lost 6 bases, with 6 bases between them. The CDR3 spells CASSLAASEQYF. The CDR3 DNA sequence: TGTGCCAGCAGCTTAGCGGCATCCGAGCAGTACTTC.

To note about this clone: The same CDR3 can be traced to other DNA sequences in this sample. CDR3 sequence: CASSRLAGNYEQYF. CDR3 nucleotides: TGCGCCAGCAGCAGGCTAGCGGGAAACTACGAGCAGTACTTC. J is TRBJ2-7 and V is TRBV4-3; TRBD2 matches at 9 bases. This CDR3 is built from 14 residues. Germline loops: CDR1 LGHNA, CDR2 YSLEER. With 5 bases clipped from V and 3 bases from J, the junction kept 5 bases outside the gene matches.

The gene calls are TRBV9 and TRBJ1-3, with D tentatively TRBD1 (5 bases). Per the germline V gene, CDR1 is SGDLS and CDR2 is YYNGEE. This CDR3 spans 17 amino acids. V was cut by 4 bases and J by 0 bases, with 17 bases left in between. CDR3: CASSFQSGGSSGNTIYF. The DNA for the CDR3 is TGTGCCAGCAGCTTCCAGTCCGGGGGAAGCTCTGGAAACACCATATATTTT.

The chain couples TRBV5-5 to TRBJ2-2; D possibly corresponds to TRBD2 (5 bases). Looked up from germline, CDR1 is SGHKS and CDR2 is YYEKEE (reference sequence). V lost 5 bases and J lost 8, with 10 bases in between. The CDR3 has 12 amino acids. This CDR3 is CASSPRVGELFF. CDR3 bases: TGTGCCAGCAGTCCGCGGGTTGGGGAGCTGTTTTTT.

J is TRBJ2-1 and V is TRBV5-1, with 10 nucleotides matching TRBD2. The CDR3 consists of 15 residues. The germline gives CDR1 SGHRS, CDR2 YFSETQ. With V trimmed by 4 bases and J by 3 bases, 4 bases remained unmatched. The CDR3 region is CASSATSGNYNEQFF. The CDR3 DNA sequence: TGCGCCAGCAGCGCCACTAGCGGGAACTACAATGAGCAGTTCTTC.